This TCR beta chain stems from a study of technical replicates of blood from several donors. The CDR3 consists of 13 residues. V was clipped by 5 bases and J by 4 bases; unmatched bases: 3. Germline assignment: CDR1 LNHDA and CDR2 SQIVND (reference sequence). Sequencing was performed with immunoSEQ multiplex PCR; in TCRdb, only in-frame clones are kept and a portion is missing. The sample holds under 85,000 clones, roughly 90% seen once. This chain connects TRBV19 to TRBJ1-2, with 8 nucleotides matching TRBD1. Sequenced sample: T cells isolated from PBMCs. The origin of this receptor is a human donor in good health. The CDR3 protein is CASSPTGVYGYTF. DNA for the CDR3: TGTGCCAGTAGTCCGACAGGGGTCTATGGCTACACCTTC. The full variable domain, with the rest looked up from reference TRBV19 and TRBJ1-2, is DGGITQSPKYLFRKEGQNVTLSCEQNLNHDAMYWYRQDPGQGLRLIYYSQIVNDFQKGDIAEGYSVSREKKESFPLTVTSAQKNPTAFYLCASSPTGVYGYTFGSGTRLTVV.